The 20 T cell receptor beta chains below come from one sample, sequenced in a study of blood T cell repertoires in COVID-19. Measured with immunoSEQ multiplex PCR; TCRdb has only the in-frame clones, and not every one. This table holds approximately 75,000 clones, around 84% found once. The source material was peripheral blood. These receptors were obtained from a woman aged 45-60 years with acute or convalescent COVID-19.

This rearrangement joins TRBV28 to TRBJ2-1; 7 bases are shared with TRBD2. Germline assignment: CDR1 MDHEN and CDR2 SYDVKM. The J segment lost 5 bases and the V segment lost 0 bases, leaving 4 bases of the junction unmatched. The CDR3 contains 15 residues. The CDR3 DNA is TGTGCCAGCAGTTTATGGGCTAGCGGACACAATGAGCAGTTCTTC. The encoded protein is CASSLWASGHNEQFF.

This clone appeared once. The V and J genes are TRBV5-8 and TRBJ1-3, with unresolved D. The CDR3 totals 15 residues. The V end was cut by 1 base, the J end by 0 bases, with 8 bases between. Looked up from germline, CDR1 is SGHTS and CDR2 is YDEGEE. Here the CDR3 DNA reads TGTGCCAGCAGCTTGACCTTCTACTCTGGAAACACCATATATTTT. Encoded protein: CASSLTFYSGNTIYF. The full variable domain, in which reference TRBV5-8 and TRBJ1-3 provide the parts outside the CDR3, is EAGVTQSPTHLIKTRGQQATLRCSPISGHTSVYWYQQALGLGLQFLLWYDEGEERNRGNFPPRFSGRQFPNYSSELNVNALELEDSALYLCASSLTFYSGNTIYFGEGSWLTVV.

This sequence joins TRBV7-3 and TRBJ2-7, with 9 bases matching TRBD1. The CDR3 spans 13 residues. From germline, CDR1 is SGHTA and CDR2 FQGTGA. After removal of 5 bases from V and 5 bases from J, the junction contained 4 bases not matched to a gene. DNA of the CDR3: TGTGCCAGCAGCATGACAGGGGGGGACGAGCAGTACTTC. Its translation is CASSMTGGDEQYF.

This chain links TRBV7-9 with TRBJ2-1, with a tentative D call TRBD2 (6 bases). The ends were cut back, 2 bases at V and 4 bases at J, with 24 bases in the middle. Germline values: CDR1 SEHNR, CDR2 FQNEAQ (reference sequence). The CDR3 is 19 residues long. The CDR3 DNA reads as TGTGCCAGCAGCTTACCCGTCTCCCTGGGAGGTTGGCCATACAATGAGCAGTTCTTC. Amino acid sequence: CASSLPVSLGGWPYNEQFF.

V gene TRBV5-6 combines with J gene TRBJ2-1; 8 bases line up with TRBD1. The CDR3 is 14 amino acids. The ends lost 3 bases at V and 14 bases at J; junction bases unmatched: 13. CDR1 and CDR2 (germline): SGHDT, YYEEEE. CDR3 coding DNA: TGTGCCAGCAGCTCGGGACAGGACCGAATCAGGGAGTTCTTC. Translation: CASSSGQDRIREFF.

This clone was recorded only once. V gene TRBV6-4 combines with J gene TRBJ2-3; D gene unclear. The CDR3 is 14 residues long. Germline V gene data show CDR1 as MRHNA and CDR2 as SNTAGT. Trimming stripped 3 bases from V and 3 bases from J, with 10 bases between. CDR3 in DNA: TGTGCCAGCAGTGAAGCAGGTGGGACAGATACGCAGTATTTT. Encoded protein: CASSEAGGTDTQYF.

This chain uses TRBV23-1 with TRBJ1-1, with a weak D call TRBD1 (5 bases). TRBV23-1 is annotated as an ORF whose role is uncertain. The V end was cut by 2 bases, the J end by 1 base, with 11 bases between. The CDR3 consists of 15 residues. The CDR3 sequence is CASSQGRGTNTEAFF. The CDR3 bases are TGCGCCAGCAGTCAAGGAAGGGGCACGAACACTGAAGCTTTCTTT.

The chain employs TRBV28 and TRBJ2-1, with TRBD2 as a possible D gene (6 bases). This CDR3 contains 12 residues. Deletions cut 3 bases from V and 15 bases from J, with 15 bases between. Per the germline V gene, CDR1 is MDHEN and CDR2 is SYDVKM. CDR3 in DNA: TGTGCCAGCAGTTTCCCGACTAGACATCTGTTCTTC. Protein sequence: CASSFPTRHLFF.

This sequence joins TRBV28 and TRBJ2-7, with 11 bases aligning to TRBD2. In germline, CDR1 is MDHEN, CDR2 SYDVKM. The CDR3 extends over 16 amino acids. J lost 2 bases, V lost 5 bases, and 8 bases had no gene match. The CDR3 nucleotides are TGTGCCAGCAGTCTATTTCGACTAGCGGGGACCTACGAGCAGTACTTC. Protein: CASSLFRLAGTYEQYF.

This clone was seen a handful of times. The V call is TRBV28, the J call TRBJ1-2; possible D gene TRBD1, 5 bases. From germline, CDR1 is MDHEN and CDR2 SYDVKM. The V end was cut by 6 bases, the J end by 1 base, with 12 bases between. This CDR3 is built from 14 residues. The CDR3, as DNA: TGTGCCAGCAGGCGAGCGGGGGTTAACTATGGCTACACCTTC. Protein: CASRRAGVNYGYTF.

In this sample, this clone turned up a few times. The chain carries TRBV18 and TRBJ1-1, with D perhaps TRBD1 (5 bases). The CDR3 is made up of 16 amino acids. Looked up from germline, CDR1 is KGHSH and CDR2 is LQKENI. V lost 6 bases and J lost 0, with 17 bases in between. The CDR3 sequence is CASSRVTGGMNTEAFF. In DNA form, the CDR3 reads TGTGCCAGCTCCCGTGTTACAGGTGGTATGAACACTGAAGCTTTCTTT.

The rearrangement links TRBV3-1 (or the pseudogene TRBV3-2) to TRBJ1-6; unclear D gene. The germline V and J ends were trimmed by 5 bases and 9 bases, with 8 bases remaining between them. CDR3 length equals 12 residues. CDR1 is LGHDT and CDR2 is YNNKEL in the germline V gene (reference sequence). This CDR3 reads CASSLRGSPLHF. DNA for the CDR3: TGTGCCAGCAGCTTACGGGGTTCACCCCTCCACTTT.

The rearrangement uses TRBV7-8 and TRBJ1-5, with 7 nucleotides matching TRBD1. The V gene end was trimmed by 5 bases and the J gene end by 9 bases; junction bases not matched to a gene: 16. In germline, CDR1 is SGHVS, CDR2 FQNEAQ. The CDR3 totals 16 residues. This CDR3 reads CASSPDRSGVNSPQHF. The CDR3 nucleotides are TGTGCCAGCAGCCCGGACAGGAGCGGCGTAAATTCGCCCCAGCATTTT.

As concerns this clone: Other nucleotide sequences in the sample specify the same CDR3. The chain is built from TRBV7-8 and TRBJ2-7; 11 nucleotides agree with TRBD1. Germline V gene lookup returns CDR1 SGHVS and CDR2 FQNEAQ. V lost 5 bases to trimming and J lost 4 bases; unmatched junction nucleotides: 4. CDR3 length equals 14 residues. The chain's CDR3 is CASSLGDRGYEQYF. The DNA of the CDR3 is TGTGCCAGCAGCCTGGGGGACAGGGGGTACGAGCAGTACTTC.

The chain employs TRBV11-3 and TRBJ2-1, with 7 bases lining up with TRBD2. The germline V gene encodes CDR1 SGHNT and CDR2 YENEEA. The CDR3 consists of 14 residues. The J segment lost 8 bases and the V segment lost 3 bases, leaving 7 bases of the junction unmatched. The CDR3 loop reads CASSLTSTVDEQFF. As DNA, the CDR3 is TGTGCCAGCAGCTTGACTAGCACCGTCGATGAGCAGTTCTTC.

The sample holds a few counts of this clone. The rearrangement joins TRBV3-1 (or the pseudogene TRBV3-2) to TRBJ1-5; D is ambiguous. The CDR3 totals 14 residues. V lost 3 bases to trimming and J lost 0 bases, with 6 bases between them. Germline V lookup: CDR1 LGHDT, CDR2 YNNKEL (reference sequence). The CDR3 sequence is CASSQEYSNQPQHF. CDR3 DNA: TGTGCCAGCAGCCAGGAGTATAGCAATCAGCCCCAGCATTTT.

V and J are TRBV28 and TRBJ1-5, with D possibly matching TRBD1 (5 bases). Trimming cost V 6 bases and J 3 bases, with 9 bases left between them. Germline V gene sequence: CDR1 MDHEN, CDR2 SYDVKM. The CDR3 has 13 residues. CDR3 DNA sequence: TGTGCCAGCAGCCGACAGCCCAATCAGCCCCAGCATTTT. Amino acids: CASSRQPNQPQHF.

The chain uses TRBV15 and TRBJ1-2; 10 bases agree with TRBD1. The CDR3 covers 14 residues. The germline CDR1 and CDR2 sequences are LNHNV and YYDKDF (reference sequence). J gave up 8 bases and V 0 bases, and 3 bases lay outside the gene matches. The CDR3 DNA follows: TGTGCCACCAGCAGAGAGACAGGGGGCTGGGGCTACACCTTC. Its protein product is CATSRETGGWGYTF.

For the CDR3, the DNA is TGTGCCAGCAGTGAACGGGGGTCGTCCACCGGGGAGCTGTTTTTT. Translating gives CASSERGSSTGELFF. The V gene is TRBV6-1, the J gene TRBJ2-2; possibly TRBD2 for D (6 bases). Germline assignment: CDR1 MNHNS and CDR2 SASEGT. V dropped 2 bases and J dropped 4 bases, with 11 bases sitting between them. CDR3 size: 15 residues.

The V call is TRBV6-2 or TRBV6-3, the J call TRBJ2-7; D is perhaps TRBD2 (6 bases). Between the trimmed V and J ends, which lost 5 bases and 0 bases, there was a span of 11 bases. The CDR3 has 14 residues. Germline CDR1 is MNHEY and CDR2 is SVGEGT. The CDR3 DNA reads TGTGCCAGCAGTGACGGGAGACCCTCCTACGAGCAGTACTTC. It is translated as CASSDGRPSYEQYF.